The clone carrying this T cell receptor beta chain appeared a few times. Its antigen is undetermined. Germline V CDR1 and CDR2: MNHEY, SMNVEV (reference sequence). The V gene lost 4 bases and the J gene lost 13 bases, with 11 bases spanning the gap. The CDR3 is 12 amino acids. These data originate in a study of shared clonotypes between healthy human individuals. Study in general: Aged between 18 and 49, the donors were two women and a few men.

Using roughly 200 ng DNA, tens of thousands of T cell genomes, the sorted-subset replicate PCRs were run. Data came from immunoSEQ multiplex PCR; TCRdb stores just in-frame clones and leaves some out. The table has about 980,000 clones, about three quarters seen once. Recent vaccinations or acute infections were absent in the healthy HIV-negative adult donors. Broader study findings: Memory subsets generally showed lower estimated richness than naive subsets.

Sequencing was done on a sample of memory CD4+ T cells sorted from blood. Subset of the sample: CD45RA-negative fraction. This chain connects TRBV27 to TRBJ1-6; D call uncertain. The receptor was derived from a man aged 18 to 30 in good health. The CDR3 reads CASSSSGRPLHF. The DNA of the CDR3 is TGTGCCAGCAGTTCCTCGGGTCGCCCCCTCCACTTT.